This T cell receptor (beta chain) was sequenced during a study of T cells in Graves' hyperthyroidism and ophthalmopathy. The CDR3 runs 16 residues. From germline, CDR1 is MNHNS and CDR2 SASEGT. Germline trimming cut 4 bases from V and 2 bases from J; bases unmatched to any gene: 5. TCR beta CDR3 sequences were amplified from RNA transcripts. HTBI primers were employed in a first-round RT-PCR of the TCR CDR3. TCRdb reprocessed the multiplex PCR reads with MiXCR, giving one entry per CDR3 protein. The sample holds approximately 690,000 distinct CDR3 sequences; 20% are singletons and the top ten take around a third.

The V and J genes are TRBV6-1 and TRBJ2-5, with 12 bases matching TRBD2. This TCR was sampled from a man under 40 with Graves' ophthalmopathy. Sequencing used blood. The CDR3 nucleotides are TGTGCCAGCAGTGCTAGCGGGAGGGGTCGGCAAGAGACCCAGTACTTC. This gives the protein CASSASGRGRQETQYF.